The T cell receptor (beta chain) described here comes from a study of OX40 agonist ivuxolimab in advanced cancers. Overall study: The study gave patients intravenous ivuxolimab at 0.01 to 10 mg/kg every 2 weeks.

The method was immunoSEQ multiplex PCR; TCRdb's version includes in-frame clones alone and lacks a portion of them. The sample contains about 21,000 clones, roughly 80% of which appear only once. The germline V gene encodes CDR1 MGHRA and CDR2 YSYEKL. V lost 4 bases and J lost 9; bases outside the gene matches: 14. The CDR3 loop spans 16 amino acids. Material: CD4+ or CD8+ T cells sorted from blood, obtained in a trial of the OX40 agonist ivuxolimab. The clonotype was recovered from an adult with an advanced solid tumor such as melanoma, head and neck, liver or kidney cancer. The V gene is TRBV4-1, the J gene TRBJ2-1; 8 bases match TRBD2. The CDR3 spells CASSPIRAGGRGEQFF. CDR3 sequence (DNA): TGCGCCAGCAGCCCAATCCGCGCGGGGGGACGGGGTGAGCAGTTCTTC.